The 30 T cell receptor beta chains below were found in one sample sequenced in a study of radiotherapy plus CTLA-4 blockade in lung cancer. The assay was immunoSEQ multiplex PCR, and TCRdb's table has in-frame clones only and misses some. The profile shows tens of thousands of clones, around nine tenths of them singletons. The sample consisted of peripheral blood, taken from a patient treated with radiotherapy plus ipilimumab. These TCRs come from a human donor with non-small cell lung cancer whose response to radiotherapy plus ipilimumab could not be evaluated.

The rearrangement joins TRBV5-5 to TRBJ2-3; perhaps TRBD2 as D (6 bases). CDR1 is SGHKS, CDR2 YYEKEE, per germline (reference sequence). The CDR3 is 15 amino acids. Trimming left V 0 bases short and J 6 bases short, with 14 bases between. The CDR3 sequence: CASSLAPARGDTQYF. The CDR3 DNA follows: TGTGCCAGCAGCTTGGCCCCGGCCCGGGGGGATACGCAGTATTTT.

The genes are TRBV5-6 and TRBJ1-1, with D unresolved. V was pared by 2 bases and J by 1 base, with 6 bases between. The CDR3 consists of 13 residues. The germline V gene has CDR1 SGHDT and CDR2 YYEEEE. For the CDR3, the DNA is TGTGCCAGCAGCTTAAGAGGGAACACTGAAGCTTTCTTT. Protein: CASSLRGNTEAFF.

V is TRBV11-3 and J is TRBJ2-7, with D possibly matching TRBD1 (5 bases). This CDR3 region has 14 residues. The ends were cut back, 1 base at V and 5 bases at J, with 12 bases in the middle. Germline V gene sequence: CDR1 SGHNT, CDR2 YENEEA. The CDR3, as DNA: TGTGCCAGCAGCTTAGGAAGGGGTGCGGACGAGCAGTACTTC. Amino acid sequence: CASSLGRGADEQYF. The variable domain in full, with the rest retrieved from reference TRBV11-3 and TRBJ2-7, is EAGVVQSPRYKIIEKKQPVAFWCNPISGHNTLYWYLQNLGQGPELLIRYENEEAVDDSQLPKDRFSAERLKGVDSTLKIQPAELGDSAVYLCASSLGRGADEQYFGPGTRLTVT.

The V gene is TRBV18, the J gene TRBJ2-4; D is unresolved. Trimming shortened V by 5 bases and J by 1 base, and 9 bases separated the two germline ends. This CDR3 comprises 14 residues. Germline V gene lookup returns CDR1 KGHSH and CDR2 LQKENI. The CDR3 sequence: CASSESGAKNIQYF. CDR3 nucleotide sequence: TGTGCCAGCTCAGAATCGGGTGCCAAAAACATTCAGTACTTC.

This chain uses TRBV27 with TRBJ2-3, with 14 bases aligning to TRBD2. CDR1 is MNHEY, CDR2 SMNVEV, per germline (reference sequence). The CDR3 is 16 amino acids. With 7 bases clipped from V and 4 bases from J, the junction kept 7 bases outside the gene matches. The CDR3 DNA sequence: TGTGCCAGCACGGGACTAGCGGGGGTAGCCGCAGATACGCAGTATTTT. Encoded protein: CASTGLAGVAADTQYF.

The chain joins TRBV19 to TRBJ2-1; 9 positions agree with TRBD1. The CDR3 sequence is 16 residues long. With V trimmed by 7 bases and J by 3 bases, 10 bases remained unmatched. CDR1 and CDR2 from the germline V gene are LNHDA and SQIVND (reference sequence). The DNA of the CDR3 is TGTGCCAGTACCCCTACCCGGGACAGGGTCTACAATGAGCAGTTCTTC. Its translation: CASTPTRDRVYNEQFF.

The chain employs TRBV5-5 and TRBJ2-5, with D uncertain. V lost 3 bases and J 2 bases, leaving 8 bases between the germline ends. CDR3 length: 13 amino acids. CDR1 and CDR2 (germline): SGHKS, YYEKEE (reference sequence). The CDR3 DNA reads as TGTGCCAGCAGCTCTATTTCTCAAGAGACCCAGTACTTC. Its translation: CASSSISQETQYF.

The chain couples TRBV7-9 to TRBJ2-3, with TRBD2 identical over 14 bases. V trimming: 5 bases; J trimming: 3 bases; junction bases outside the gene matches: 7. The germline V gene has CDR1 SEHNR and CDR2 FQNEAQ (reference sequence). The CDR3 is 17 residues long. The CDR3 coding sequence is TGTGCCAGCAGCCGAAGACGACTAGCGGGGGGGACAGATACGCAGTATTTT. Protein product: CASSRRRLAGGTDTQYF. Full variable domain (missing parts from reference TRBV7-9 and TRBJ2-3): DTGVSQNPRHKITKRGQNVTFRCDPISEHNRLYWYRQTLGQGPEFLTYFQNEAQLEKSRLLSDRFSAERPKGSFSTLEIQRTEQGDSAMYLCASSRRRLAGGTDTQYFGPGTRLTVL.

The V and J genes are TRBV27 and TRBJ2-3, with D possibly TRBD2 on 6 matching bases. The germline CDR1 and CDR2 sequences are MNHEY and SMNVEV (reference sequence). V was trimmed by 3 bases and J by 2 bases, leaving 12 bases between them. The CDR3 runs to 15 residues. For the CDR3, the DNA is TGTGCCAGCAGTTTGGCGGGGCGGAACACAGATACGCAGTATTTT. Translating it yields CASSLAGRNTDTQYF.

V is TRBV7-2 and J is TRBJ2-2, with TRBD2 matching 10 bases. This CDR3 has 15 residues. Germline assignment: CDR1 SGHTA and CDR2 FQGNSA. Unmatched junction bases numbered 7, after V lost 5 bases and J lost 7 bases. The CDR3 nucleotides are TGTGCCAGCAGCCCCAGCGGGGGGGCAAACGGGGAGCTGTTTTTT. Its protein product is CASSPSGGANGELFF.

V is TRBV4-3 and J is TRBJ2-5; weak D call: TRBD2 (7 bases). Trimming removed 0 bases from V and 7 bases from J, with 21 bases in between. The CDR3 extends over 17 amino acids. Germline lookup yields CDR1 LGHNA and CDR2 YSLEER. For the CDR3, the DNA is TGCGCCAGCAGCCAAGATGGGGCGCGGGGGCCCGGCCGGACCCAGTACTTC. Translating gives CASSQDGARGPGRTQYF.

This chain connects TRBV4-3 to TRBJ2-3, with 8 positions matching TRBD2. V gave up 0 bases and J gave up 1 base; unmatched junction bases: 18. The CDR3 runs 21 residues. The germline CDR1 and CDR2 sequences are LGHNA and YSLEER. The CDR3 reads CASSQDRPLAGRADGTDTQYF. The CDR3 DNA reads TGCGCCAGCAGCCAAGATCGACCTTTAGCGGGGAGGGCCGATGGCACAGATACGCAGTATTTT.

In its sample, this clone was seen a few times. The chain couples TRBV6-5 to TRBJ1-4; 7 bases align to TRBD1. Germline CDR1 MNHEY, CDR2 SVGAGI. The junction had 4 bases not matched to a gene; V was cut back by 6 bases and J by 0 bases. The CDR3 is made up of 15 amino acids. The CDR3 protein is CASRATGSTNEKLFF. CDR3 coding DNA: TGTGCCAGCAGGGCGACAGGGTCAACTAATGAAAAACTGTTTTTT.

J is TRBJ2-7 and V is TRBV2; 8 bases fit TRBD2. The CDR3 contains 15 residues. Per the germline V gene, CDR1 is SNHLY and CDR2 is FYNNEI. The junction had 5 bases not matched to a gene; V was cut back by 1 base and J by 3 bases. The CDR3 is CASSEGLAGDYEQYF. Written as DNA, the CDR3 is TGTGCCAGCAGTGAAGGCCTAGCGGGCGACTACGAGCAGTACTTC.

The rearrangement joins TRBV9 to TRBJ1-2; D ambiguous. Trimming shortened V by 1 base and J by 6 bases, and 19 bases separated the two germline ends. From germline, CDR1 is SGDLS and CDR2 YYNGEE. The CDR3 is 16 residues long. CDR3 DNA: TGTGCCAGCAGCGTACTTCAGGTTCCGACGCCCCATGGCTACACCTTC. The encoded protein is CASSVLQVPTPHGYTF.

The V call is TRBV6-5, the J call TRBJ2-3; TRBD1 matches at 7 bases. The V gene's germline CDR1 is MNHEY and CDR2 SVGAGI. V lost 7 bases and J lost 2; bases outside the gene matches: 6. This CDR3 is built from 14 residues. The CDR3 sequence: CASNHRGYTDTQYF. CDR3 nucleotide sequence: TGTGCCAGCAACCACAGGGGATACACAGATACGCAGTATTTT.

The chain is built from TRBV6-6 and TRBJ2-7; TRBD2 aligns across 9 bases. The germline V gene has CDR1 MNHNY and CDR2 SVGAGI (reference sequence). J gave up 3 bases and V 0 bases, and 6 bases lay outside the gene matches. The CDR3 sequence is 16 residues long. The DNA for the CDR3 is TGTGCCAGCAGTTACTCGGAAGCGGGAGGCGTCTACGAGCAGTACTTC. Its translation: CASSYSEAGGVYEQYF.

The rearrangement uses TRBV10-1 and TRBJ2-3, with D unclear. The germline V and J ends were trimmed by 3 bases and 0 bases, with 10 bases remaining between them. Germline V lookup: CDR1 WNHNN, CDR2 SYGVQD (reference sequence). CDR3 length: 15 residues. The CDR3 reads CASSDRVPSTDTQYF. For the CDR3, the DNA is TGCGCCAGCAGTGACCGGGTTCCTAGCACAGATACGCAGTATTTT.

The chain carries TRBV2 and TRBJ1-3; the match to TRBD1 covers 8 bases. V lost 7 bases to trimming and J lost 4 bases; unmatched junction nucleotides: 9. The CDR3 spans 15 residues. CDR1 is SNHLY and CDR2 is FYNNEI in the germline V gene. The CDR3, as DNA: TGTGCCAGCAAACTCGACAGGGGAACGGGAAACACCATATATTTT. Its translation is CASKLDRGTGNTIYF. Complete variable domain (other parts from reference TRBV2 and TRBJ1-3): EPEVTQTPSHQVTQMGQEVILRCVPISNHLYFYWYRQILGQKVEFLVSFYNNEISEKSEIFDDQFSVERPDGSNFTLKIRSTKLEDSAMYFCASKLDRGTGNTIYFGEGSWLTVV.

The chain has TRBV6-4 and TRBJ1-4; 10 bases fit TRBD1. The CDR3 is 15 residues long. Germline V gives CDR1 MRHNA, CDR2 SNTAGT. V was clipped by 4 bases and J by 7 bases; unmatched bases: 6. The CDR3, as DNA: TGTGCCAGCAGTGTCACCGGGACAGGGGTTGAAAAACTGTTTTTT. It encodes CASSVTGTGVEKLFF.

CDR3 sequence reads: CASSFGENTEAFF. The CDR3 coding sequence is TGTGCCAGCAGCTTCGGGGAGAACACTGAAGCTTTCTTT. The V and J genes are TRBV11-2 and TRBJ1-1; no reliable D call. The CDR3 has 13 residues. CDR1 SGHAT and CDR2 FQNNGV come from the germline V gene. V was cut by 3 bases and J by 1 base, with 6 bases left in between.

The CDR3 DNA reads as TGCGCCAGCAGCTTCGGGACAGGGAACGAGCAGTACTTC. Translation gives CASSFGTGNEQYF. The genes are TRBV5-1 and TRBJ2-7, with 9 positions matching TRBD1. The CDR3 covers 13 residues. The V segment lost 2 bases and the J segment 5 bases; nucleotides outside the gene matches: 2. Germline V gives CDR1 SGHRS, CDR2 YFSETQ.

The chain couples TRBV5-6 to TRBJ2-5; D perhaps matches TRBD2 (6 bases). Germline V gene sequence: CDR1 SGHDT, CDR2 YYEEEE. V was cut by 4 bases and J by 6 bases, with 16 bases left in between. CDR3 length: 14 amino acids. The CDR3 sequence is CASSTVRGAQTQYF. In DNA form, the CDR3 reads TGTGCCAGCAGCACGGTTCGCGGGGCTCAGACCCAGTACTTC.

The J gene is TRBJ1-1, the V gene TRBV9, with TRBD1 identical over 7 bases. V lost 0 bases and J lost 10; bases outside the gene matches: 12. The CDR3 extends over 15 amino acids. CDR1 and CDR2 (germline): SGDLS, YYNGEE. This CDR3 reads CASSVADRDSKGAFF. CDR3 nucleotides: TGTGCCAGCAGCGTAGCCGACAGGGACTCTAAGGGAGCTTTCTTT.

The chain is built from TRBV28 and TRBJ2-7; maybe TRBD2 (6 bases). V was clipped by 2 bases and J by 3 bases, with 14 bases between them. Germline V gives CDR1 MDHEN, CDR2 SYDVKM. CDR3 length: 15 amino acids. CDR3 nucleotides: TGTGCCAGCAGTTTAGGGAAGGCGGGAAGCTACGAGCAGTACTTC. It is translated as CASSLGKAGSYEQYF.

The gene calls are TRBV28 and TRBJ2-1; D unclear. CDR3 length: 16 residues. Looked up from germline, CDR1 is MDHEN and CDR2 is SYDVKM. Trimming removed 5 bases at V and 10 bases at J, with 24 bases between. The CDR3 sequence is CASSHSPPTPGPEQFF. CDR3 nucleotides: TGTGCCAGCAGTCACAGCCCCCCAACACCCGGCCCCGAGCAGTTCTTC.

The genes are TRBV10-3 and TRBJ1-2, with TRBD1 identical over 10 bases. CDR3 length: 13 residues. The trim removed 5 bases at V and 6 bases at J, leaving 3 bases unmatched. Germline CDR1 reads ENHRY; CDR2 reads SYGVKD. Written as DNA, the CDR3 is TGTGCCATCAGTCCGGGACAGGGGAATGGCTACACCTTC. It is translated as CAISPGQGNGYTF.

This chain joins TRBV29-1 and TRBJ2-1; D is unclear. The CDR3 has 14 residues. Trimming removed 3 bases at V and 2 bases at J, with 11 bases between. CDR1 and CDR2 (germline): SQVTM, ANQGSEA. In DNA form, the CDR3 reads TGCAGCGTTGACGTGAGGAGCGCCTACAATGAGCAGTTCTTC. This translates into CSVDVRSAYNEQFF.

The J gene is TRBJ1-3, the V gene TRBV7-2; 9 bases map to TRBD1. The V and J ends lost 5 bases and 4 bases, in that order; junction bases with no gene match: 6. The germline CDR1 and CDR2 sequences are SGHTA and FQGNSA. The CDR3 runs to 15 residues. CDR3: CASSVQGAAGNTIYF. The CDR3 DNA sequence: TGTGCCAGCAGCGTACAGGGGGCCGCGGGAAACACCATATATTTT.

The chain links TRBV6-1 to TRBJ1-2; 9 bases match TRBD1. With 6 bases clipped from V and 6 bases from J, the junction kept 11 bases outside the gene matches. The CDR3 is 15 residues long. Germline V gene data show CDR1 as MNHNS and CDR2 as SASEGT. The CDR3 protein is CASSINPGQGHGYTF. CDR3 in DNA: TGTGCCAGCAGCATCAATCCGGGACAGGGACATGGCTACACCTTC.